These 32 T cell receptor beta chains originate from one sample sequenced in a study of molecular identifiers for immune sequencing clone quantification (dated by TCRdb to 2016 to 2019). Library preparation used PCR. Sequencing instrument: Illumina HiSeq 4000. The public reads were reprocessed in TCRdb via fastp at Q25 and MiXCR, keeping in-frame beta chains. Records with the same CDR3 protein are collapsed into one entry carrying the most frequent genes and DNA. The sample records about 640,000 distinct CDR3 sequences, less than 20% of which are singletons. Roughly 0.9% of the sample goes to the ten largest clones. Sequencing was performed on naive CD8+ T cells from blood, with Jurkat cell RNA spiked in. According to the study, the label for this sample's cell subset or site signals: FACS-sorted CD8+CD4-CCR7+CD45RA+ naive T cells. All receptors come from a human donor in good health. Some libraries in this study had Jurkat cell RNA spiked in.

To note about this clonotype: This sequence may be a read error, since a much larger clone differs from it by one base. This sequence joins TRBV24-1 and TRBJ2-1; no firm D call. With 2 bases removed from V and 4 bases from J, the gap between germline ends came to 14 bases. The CDR3 has 16 residues. Germline V gives CDR1 KGHDR, CDR2 SFDVKD. The CDR3 is CATSDSTGKIYNEQFF. Here the CDR3 DNA reads TGTGCCACCAGTGATTCGACTGGCAAAATATACAATGAGCAGTTCTTC.

This clonotype was seen a handful of times. V usage is TRBV6-6 and J usage is TRBJ2-7; TRBD2 aligns across 12 bases. Losses at the gene ends were 0 bases for V and 2 bases for J; bases not matched to a gene: 5. CDR1 is MNHNY and CDR2 is SVGAGI in the germline V gene (reference sequence). CDR3 length: 17 amino acids. The CDR3 sequence is CASSYSRLAGETYEQYF. The CDR3 nucleotides are TGTGCCAGCAGTTACTCCCGACTAGCGGGGGAAACCTACGAGCAGTACTTC.

As for this clonotype: A much larger clone lies a single base off, so this may be a read error. The genes are TRBV12-3 or TRBV12-4 and TRBJ2-1; D perhaps matches TRBD2 (6 bases). The germline V and J ends were trimmed by 5 bases and 0 bases, with 20 bases remaining between them. This CDR3 spans 18 amino acids. The CDR3 sequence is CASSIGTGGRSSYNEQFF. CDR3 sequence (DNA): TGTGCCAGCAGTATCGGGACTGGCGGGCGGAGCTCCTACAATGAGCAGTTCTTC.

There are many counts of this clonotype. V usage is TRBV7-9 and J usage is TRBJ2-7, with no clear D. The CDR3 is 16 amino acids. Looked up from germline, CDR1 is SEHNR and CDR2 is FQNEAQ (reference sequence). Trimming pared 0 bases from V and 3 bases from J, leaving 15 bases between. CDR3 sequence reads: CASSLAQTPAGYEQYF. The CDR3 region has the DNA TGTGCCAGCAGCTTAGCACAGACCCCAGCCGGCTACGAGCAGTACTTC.

This clonotype has a count of ten or more. The J gene is TRBJ2-5, the V gene TRBV29-1; TRBD1 agrees at 9 bases. CDR1 is SQVTM and CDR2 is ANQGSEA in the germline V gene. V lost 5 bases, J lost 5 bases, and 9 bases stayed unmatched. CDR3 length equals 14 residues. The CDR3 DNA reads TGCAGCGTTACTCCACAGGGGGCCGGGGAGACCCAGTACTTC. This gives the protein CSVTPQGAGETQYF.

About this clonotype: A clone one base away is much larger, so this may be a read error. The chain combines TRBV6-2 or TRBV6-3 with TRBJ2-3; D is undetermined. The V gene's germline CDR1 is MNHEY and CDR2 SVGEGT. The CDR3 runs 15 residues. CDR3 region: CAGRHTRNWADTQYF. CDR3 DNA sequence: TGTGCCGGCAGACACACCAGGAACTGGGCAGATACGCAGTATTTT.

This clonotype was counted ten times or more. V gene TRBV19 combines with J gene TRBJ1-5; perhaps TRBD1 as D (6 bases). The V gene's germline CDR1 is LNHDA and CDR2 SQIVND (reference sequence). The CDR3 extends over 14 amino acids. V shed 7 bases and J shed 4 bases, with 14 bases lying between them. CDR3 amino acids: CASKSGGVNQPQHF. DNA for the CDR3: TGTGCCAGTAAAAGCGGGGGCGTGAATCAGCCCCAGCATTTT. Filled out from reference TRBV19 and TRBJ1-5, the complete variable domain reads DGGITQSPKYLFRKEGQNVTLSCEQNLNHDAMYWYRQDPGQGLRLIYYSQIVNDFQKGDIAEGYSVSREKKESFPLTVTSAQKNPTAFYLCASKSGGVNQPQHFGDGTRLSIL.

The rearrangement uses TRBV7-9 and TRBJ2-7; TRBD1 is a possible D gene (6 bases). This CDR3 has 16 residues. Germline V lookup: CDR1 SEHNR, CDR2 FQNEAQ (reference sequence). Between the trimmed V and J ends, which lost 1 base and 0 bases, there was a span of 13 bases. In DNA, the CDR3 is TGTGCCAGCAGCTTAGTGGGCAGGGGCAACTCCTACGAGCAGTACTTC. This codes for CASSLVGRGNSYEQYF.

This clonotype was observed at least ten times. V usage is TRBV20-1 and J usage is TRBJ2-3, with TRBD2 identical over 10 bases. The V gene's germline CDR1 is DFQATT and CDR2 SNEGSKA (reference sequence). The CDR3 sequence is 16 residues long. V shed 8 bases, J shed 3 bases, and the junction held 14 bases outside the gene matches. The CDR3 DNA reads as TGCAGTCTCCTAGCGGGAGAGGAAAAGGGGACAGATACGCAGTATTTT. It codes for CSLLAGEEKGTDTQYF.

This clonotype was counted many times. This chain joins TRBV12-3 or TRBV12-4 and TRBJ2-7; possible D gene TRBD2, 5 bases. This CDR3 is 13 amino acids long. With 7 bases removed from V and 3 bases from J, the gap between germline ends came to 13 bases. For the CDR3, the DNA is TGTGCCAGCACCTCTCCGGGGTACTACGAGCAGTACTTC. Its protein is CASTSPGYYEQYF.

This clonotype has at least ten counts. The chain combines TRBV7-9 with TRBJ2-5, with D perhaps TRBD1 or TRBD2 (5 bases each). V was pared by 6 bases and J by 3 bases, with 11 bases between. This CDR3 comprises 13 residues. In germline, CDR1 is SEHNR, CDR2 FQNEAQ (reference sequence). The CDR3, as DNA: TGTGCCAGCAGTCCCCGGGACGAAGAGACCCAGTACTTC. It yields the protein CASSPRDEETQYF.

This clonotype has ten or more counts. The chain recombines TRBV7-9 with TRBJ1-1, with 9 nucleotides matching TRBD1. Germline CDR1 SEHNR, CDR2 FQNEAQ (reference sequence). The CDR3 extends over 13 amino acids. J was trimmed by 7 bases and V by 4 bases; bases with no gene match: 4. CDR3 residues: CASSSGQGNEAFF. CDR3 DNA sequence: TGTGCCAGCAGCTCGGGACAGGGAAATGAAGCTTTCTTT.

In this sample, this clonotype turned up many times. The chain carries TRBV19 and TRBJ2-7; D possibly corresponds to TRBD1 (5 bases). The CDR3 has 15 residues. CDR1 is LNHDA, CDR2 SQIVND, per germline (reference sequence). The germline V and J ends were trimmed by 5 bases and 3 bases, with 17 bases remaining between them. The CDR3 spells CASSSTARRGYEQYF. The DNA of the CDR3 is TGTGCCAGTAGTTCGACAGCCCGAAGGGGCTACGAGCAGTACTTC.

This clonotype was observed many times. The gene calls are TRBV5-6 and TRBJ2-7; no firm D call. Germline assignment: CDR1 SGHDT and CDR2 YYEEEE. The CDR3 has 11 amino acids. Trimming removed 5 bases at V and 0 bases at J, with 3 bases between. The CDR3 spells CASSDSYEQYF. The CDR3 coding sequence is TGTGCCAGCAGTGACTCCTACGAGCAGTACTTC.

This clonotype was recorded many times. The chain carries TRBV7-9 and TRBJ2-2; D call uncertain. The CDR3 totals 12 residues. Deletions cut 8 bases from V and 6 bases from J, with 10 bases between. Germline values: CDR1 SEHNR, CDR2 FQNEAQ (reference sequence). CDR3 sequence reads: CASPFKAGELFF. In DNA, the CDR3 is TGTGCCAGCCCCTTTAAGGCCGGGGAGCTGTTTTTT.

This clonotype was picked up a small number of times. The chain is built from TRBV7-6 and TRBJ1-5, with unresolved D. The V gene's germline CDR1 is SGHVS and CDR2 FNYEAQ. The length of the CDR3 is 14 residues. The V end was cut by 5 bases, the J end by 3 bases, with 11 bases between. The DNA of the CDR3 is TGTGCCAGCAGCCCCCATTCGGACAATCAGCCCCAGCATTTT. Amino acids: CASSPHSDNQPQHF.

Worth noting for this clonotype: A much larger clone differs from this one at a single base, so this may be a read error. This chain uses TRBV6-5 with TRBJ2-3, with 8 bases aligning to TRBD2. The CDR3 is 16 residues long. The germline CDR1 and CDR2 sequences are MNHEY and SVGAGI. The V segment lost 1 base and the J segment 4 bases; nucleotides outside the gene matches: 7. CDR3 region: CASSYWGGGNADTQYF. CDR3 sequence (DNA): TGTGCCAGCAGTTACTGGGGCGGGGGGAACGCAGATACGCAGTATTTT.

Many counts were recorded for this clonotype. The chain has TRBV5-6 and TRBJ2-3; D is unresolved. Germline-derived CDR1 and CDR2 are SGHDT and YYEEEE. The CDR3 contains 12 residues. Trimming took off 3 bases at V and 6 bases at J, with 8 bases between the two ends. CDR3 amino acids: CASSSRLDTQYF. The CDR3 nucleotides are TGTGCCAGCAGCTCGCGTTTGGATACGCAGTATTTT.

In regard to this clonotype: A read error may be the cause here, since a much bigger clone is one base away. The chain joins TRBV4-1 to TRBJ2-7; 7 nucleotides line up with TRBD2. V dropped 3 bases and J dropped 3; count of bases not matched to a gene: 2. CDR1 and CDR2 from the germline V gene are MGHRA and YSYEKL. The CDR3 runs to 13 residues. The CDR3 is CASSQSGNYEQYF. CDR3 bases: TGCGCCAGCAGCCAGAGCGGGAACTACGAGCAGTACTTC.

This chain joins TRBV11-2 and TRBJ2-1; D may be TRBD2 (5 bases). CDR1 SGHAT and CDR2 FQNNGV come from the germline V gene. Trimming left V 5 bases short and J 0 bases short, with 11 bases between. The CDR3 has 15 amino acids. CDR3 nucleotide sequence: TGTGCCAGCAGCCCCTCGGGGTTCTCCTACAATGAGCAGTTCTTC. Protein product: CASSPSGFSYNEQFF.

V and J are TRBV9 and TRBJ2-7, with 11 positions matching TRBD2. The CDR3 has 17 residues. The ends lost 4 bases at V and 3 bases at J; junction bases unmatched: 12. Germline assignment: CDR1 SGDLS and CDR2 YYNGEE. CDR3 DNA: TGTGCCAGCAGCCCCACCGGGACTAGCGGAAAATTCTACGAGCAGTACTTC. Protein: CASSPTGTSGKFYEQYF.

On this clonotype: A much larger clone lies one base from this, so it may be a read error. The chain couples TRBV9 to TRBJ1-1, with a possible D match to TRBD1 (5 bases). CDR1 and CDR2 from the germline V gene are SGDLS and YYNGEE. Between the trimmed V and J ends, which lost 0 bases and 3 bases, there was a span of 30 bases. The CDR3 has 21 amino acids. The CDR3 coding sequence is TGTGCCAGCAGCGTAGTGGCCGTCCCGGGGGGAGCCAGCGGTATGGACACTGAAGCTTTCTTT. Its translation is CASSVVAVPGGASGMDTEAFF. The full variable domain, with the rest looked up from reference TRBV9 and TRBJ1-1, is DSGVTQTPKHLITATGQRVTLRCSPRSGDLSVYWYQQSLDQGLQFLIQYYNGEERAKGNILERFSAQQFPDLHSELNLSSLELGDSALYFCASSVVAVPGGASGMDTEAFFGQGTRLTVV.

This clonotype came up many times. The chain combines TRBV6-2 or TRBV6-3 with TRBJ2-7, with D possibly matching TRBD1 (6 bases). The V and J ends lost 2 bases and 5 bases respectively, with 16 bases between them. The germline CDR1 and CDR2 sequences are MNHEY and SVGEGT. The CDR3 contains 15 residues. CDR3 residues: CASSYGDILRHEQYF. The CDR3 DNA sequence: TGTGCCAGCAGTTACGGGGACATCCTCCGCCACGAGCAGTACTTC.

This sequence joins TRBV4-3 and TRBJ1-1; D gene ambiguous. Germline CDR1 and CDR2: LGHNA and YSLEER. Deletions cut 1 base from V and 0 bases from J, with 9 bases between. The CDR3 loop spans 15 amino acids. The CDR3 coding sequence is TGCGCCAGCAGCCAAGGCCGGATACTGAACACTGAAGCTTTCTTT. Protein product: CASSQGRILNTEAFF.

This clonotype was recorded many times. The rearrangement uses TRBV6-2 or TRBV6-3 and TRBJ2-1, with D perhaps matching TRBD1 or TRBD2 (5 bases each). This CDR3 spans 17 amino acids. Trimming shortened V by 0 bases and J by 3 bases, and 15 bases separated the two germline ends. Germline assignment: CDR1 MNHEY and CDR2 SVGEGT. For the CDR3, the DNA is TGTGCCAGCAGTTACTCGCCATCGGGACCAAACTACAATGAGCAGTTCTTC. Amino acid sequence: CASSYSPSGPNYNEQFF.

The sample holds many counts of this clonotype. The chain employs TRBV11-2 and TRBJ2-1; D possibly corresponds to TRBD2 (6 bases). Between the trimmed V and J ends, which lost 5 bases and 0 bases, there was a span of 11 bases. Per the germline V gene, CDR1 is SGHAT and CDR2 is FQNNGV. The CDR3 length is 15 residues. CDR3 DNA sequence: TGTGCCAGCAGCCTGGGGGACTTCTCCTACAATGAGCAGTTCTTC. Translation gives CASSLGDFSYNEQFF. The full variable domain, its missing parts supplied by reference TRBV11-2 and TRBJ2-1, is EAGVAQSPRYKIIEKRQSVAFWCNPISGHATLYWYQQILGQGPKLLIQFQNNGVVDDSQLPKDRFSAERLKGVDSTLKIQPAKLEDSAVYLCASSLGDFSYNEQFFGPGTRLTVL.

This clonotype occurred many times. This chain joins TRBV4-1 and TRBJ1-2; D is ambiguous. V gave up 2 bases and J gave up 6 bases, with 10 bases separating them. The CDR3 totals 13 residues. CDR1 is MGHRA, CDR2 YSYEKL, per germline. This chain's CDR3 is CASSQNPPNGYTF. The CDR3 DNA follows: TGCGCCAGCAGCCAAAATCCACCTAATGGCTACACCTTC.

This clonotype showed up many times. The V call is TRBV29-1, the J call TRBJ2-1, with 7 bases aligning to TRBD2. With 6 bases clipped from V and 2 bases from J, the junction kept 16 bases outside the gene matches. Germline CDR1 SQVTM, CDR2 ANQGSEA. CDR3 length: 17 residues. The CDR3, as DNA: TGCAGCGTGGGGGGGGGACCCGATCCGACAGCCTACAATGAGCAGTTCTTC. Amino acids: CSVGGGPDPTAYNEQFF.

This clonotype was observed at least ten times. This chain's CDR3 is CASSLIYLLNQETQYF. The CDR3 DNA reads as TGTGCCAGCAGCCTGATATATCTTCTAAACCAAGAGACCCAGTACTTC. The rearrangement links TRBV7-9 to TRBJ2-5; no clear D gene. Germline V gene lookup returns CDR1 SEHNR and CDR2 FQNEAQ (reference sequence). The V end was cut by 5 bases, the J end by 0 bases, with 16 bases between. The CDR3 runs 16 residues.

About this clonotype itself: A read error is likely, as this CDR3 ends without the conserved phenylalanine or tryptophan. The V gene is TRBV19, the J gene TRBJ2-7, with 9 nucleotides matching TRBD2. The junction had 6 bases not matched to a gene; V was cut back by 5 bases and J by 1 base. The length of the CDR3 is 15 residues. The germline gives CDR1 LNHDA, CDR2 SQIVND (reference sequence). The CDR3 is CASSSASGVSYEQYS. The CDR3 bases are TGTGCCAGTAGTTCGGCTAGCGGGGTATCCTACGAGCAGTACTCC.

This clonotype turned up a few times. The V call is TRBV24-1, the J call TRBJ2-1, with no clear D. The CDR3 spans 13 residues. Germline assignment: CDR1 KGHDR and CDR2 SFDVKD. V lost 5 bases and J lost 3, with 7 bases in between. The CDR3 region has the DNA TGTGCCACCAGTGTCGGCAGCTACAATGAGCAGTTCTTC. Its protein product is CATSVGSYNEQFF.

This clonotype was detected a few times. This rearrangement joins TRBV15 to TRBJ1-1; D remains unclear. V gave up 5 bases and J gave up 2 bases, with 15 bases separating them. CDR1 is LNHNV, CDR2 YYDKDF, per germline (reference sequence). CDR3 length: 15 residues. The CDR3 DNA follows: TGTGCCACCAGCCGTCCCAGACGGGAAAACACTGAAGCTTTCTTT. This encodes CATSRPRRENTEAFF.